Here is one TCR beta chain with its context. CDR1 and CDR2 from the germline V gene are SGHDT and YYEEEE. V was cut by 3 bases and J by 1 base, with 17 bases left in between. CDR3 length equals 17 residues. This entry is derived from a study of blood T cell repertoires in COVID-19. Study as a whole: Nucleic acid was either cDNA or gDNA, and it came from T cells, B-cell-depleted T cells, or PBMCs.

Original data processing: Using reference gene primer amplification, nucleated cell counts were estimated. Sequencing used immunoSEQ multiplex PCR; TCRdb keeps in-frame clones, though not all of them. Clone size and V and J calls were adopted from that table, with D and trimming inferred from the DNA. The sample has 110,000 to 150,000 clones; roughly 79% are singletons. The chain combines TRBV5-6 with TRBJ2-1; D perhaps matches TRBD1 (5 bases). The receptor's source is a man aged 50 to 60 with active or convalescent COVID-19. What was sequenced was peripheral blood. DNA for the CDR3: TGTGCCAGCAGCTCGGGTCTTCAGGGATTATCCTACAATGAGCAGTTCTTC. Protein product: CASSSGLQGLSYNEQFF.